A selection of T cell receptor beta chains follows, all from one sample in a study of cytomegalovirus exposure and HLA in healthy donors. Generated by immunoSEQ multiplex PCR, the TCRdb table keeps only in-frame clones and is missing some. This table holds around 72,000 clones, about 80% found once. The specimen sequenced was PBMCs. The origin of the receptors is a man aged 50 to 60 in good health and CMV-seronegative. Each CDR3 is given with its conserved first and last residue. The order of the fields is clone size, V gene, J gene, D gene, CDR3 DNA, CDR3 protein. D genes are given only for firm matches. Part of the rows lack a size; the others show once, few, many or a class for expanded clones.

abundance: NA; v_gene: TRBV7-3; j_gene: TRBJ1-1; d_gene: NA; CDR3nt: TGTGCCAGCAGCTCCTTTTCGGGTTCTGAAGCTTTCTTT; CDR3aa: CASSSFSGSEAFF
abundance: NA; v_gene: TRBV15; j_gene: TRBJ2-5; d_gene: NA; CDR3nt: TGTGCCACCAGCAGAGATCTGGGGAGCACCCAAGAGACCCAGTACTTC; CDR3aa: CATSRDLGSTQETQYF
abundance: once; v_gene: TRBV9; j_gene: TRBJ1-2; d_gene: TRBD1; CDR3nt: TGTGCCAGCAGCGTAGGTTATCTCGGACAGGGGGCCGAGGGCTACACCTTC; CDR3aa: CASSVGYLGQGAEGYTF
abundance: NA; v_gene: TRBV27; j_gene: TRBJ2-3; d_gene: TRBD2; CDR3nt: TGTGCCAGCAGTAGTCCGGGACTAAACACAGATACGCAGTATTTT; CDR3aa: CASSSPGLNTDTQYF
abundance: NA; v_gene: TRBV14; j_gene: TRBJ2-7; d_gene: NA; CDR3nt: TGTGCCAGCAGCCCCGTACAGTTCCCTAGGGGTGACGAGCAGTACTTC; CDR3aa: CASSPVQFPRGDEQYF
abundance: NA; v_gene: TRBV5-1; j_gene: TRBJ2-7; d_gene: TRBD1; CDR3nt: TGCGCCAGCAGCTACCCGGGACAGGGTTTCGAGCAGTACTTC; CDR3aa: CASSYPGQGFEQYF
abundance: NA; v_gene: TRBV10-3; j_gene: TRBJ1-2; d_gene: NA; CDR3nt: TGTGCCATCAGTGAGAGCCGGGACTGGGAGTACACCTTC; CDR3aa: CAISESRDWEYTF
abundance: NA; v_gene: TRBV5-1; j_gene: TRBJ1-4; d_gene: NA; CDR3nt: TGCGCCAGCAGCTTGGAGGGGAATACTAATGAAAAACTGTTTTTT; CDR3aa: CASSLEGNTNEKLFF
abundance: NA; v_gene: TRBV29-1; j_gene: TRBJ1-2; d_gene: TRBD1; CDR3nt: TGCAGCGCACTACAAGACAGGGGCTCTAGAGGGGGCTACACCTTC; CDR3aa: CSALQDRGSRGGYTF
abundance: few; v_gene: TRBV2; j_gene: TRBJ2-1; d_gene: TRBD2; CDR3nt: TGTGCCAGCAGCTGGACTAGCGGGGTATATGAGCAGTTCTTC; CDR3aa: CASSWTSGVYEQFF
abundance: NA; v_gene: TRBV6-5; j_gene: TRBJ1-5; d_gene: TRBD1; CDR3nt: TGTGCCAGCAGTCGACAGGGAAGTTTACAACAGCCCCAGCATTTT; CDR3aa: CASSRQGSLQQPQHF
abundance: NA; v_gene: TRBV5-1; j_gene: TRBJ2-2; d_gene: TRBD2; CDR3nt: TGCGCCAGCAGCAAGGGACTAGCGGCGAACACCGGGGAGCTGTTTTTT; CDR3aa: CASSKGLAANTGELFF
abundance: NA; v_gene: TRBV7-9; j_gene: TRBJ1-2; d_gene: TRBD1; CDR3nt: TGTGCCAGCGGACAGGGACATGGCTACACCTTC; CDR3aa: CASGQGHGYTF
abundance: NA; v_gene: TRBV11-2; j_gene: TRBJ2-3; d_gene: TRBD1; CDR3nt: TGTGCCAGCAGCTCCCTCGGGACAGCCAACACAGATACGCAGTATTTT; CDR3aa: CASSSLGTANTDTQYF
abundance: NA; v_gene: TRBV4-2; j_gene: TRBJ2-2; d_gene: NA; CDR3nt: TGTGCCAGCAGCCAAGATCCAGGGTGGAACACCGGGGAGCTGTTTTTT; CDR3aa: CASSQDPGWNTGELFF
abundance: NA; v_gene: TRBV6-1; j_gene: TRBJ2-7; d_gene: TRBD1; CDR3nt: TGTGCCAGCAGTAGACAGGGATCAAGCTACGAGCAGTACTTC; CDR3aa: CASSRQGSSYEQYF
abundance: once; v_gene: TRBV5-4; j_gene: TRBJ1-2; d_gene: NA; CDR3nt: TGTGCCAGCAGCTTAACCAGGGATCCAAGGGGCTACACCTTC; CDR3aa: CASSLTRDPRGYTF
abundance: NA; v_gene: TRBV30; j_gene: TRBJ1-2; d_gene: NA; CDR3nt: TGTGCCTGGAGTGTTGGGGGGGATAATGGCTACACCTTC; CDR3aa: CAWSVGGDNGYTF
abundance: NA; v_gene: TRBV7-2; j_gene: TRBJ2-7; d_gene: TRBD2; CDR3nt: TGTGCCAGCAGCCCCCCTAGCGGGAGGGCTTACGGGCAGTACTTC; CDR3aa: CASSPPSGRAYGQYF
abundance: NA; v_gene: TRBV5-1; j_gene: TRBJ1-1; d_gene: NA; CDR3nt: TGCGCCAGCAGTCAATCAGGATCCGAAGCTTTCTTT; CDR3aa: CASSQSGSEAFF
abundance: NA; v_gene: TRBV7-6; j_gene: TRBJ2-1; d_gene: NA; CDR3nt: TGTGCCAGCAGCTTCGGGGGAGAGCAGTTCTTC; CDR3aa: CASSFGGEQFF
abundance: NA; v_gene: TRBV18; j_gene: TRBJ1-4; d_gene: NA; CDR3nt: TGTGCCAGCTCACCAGGAAAAGGGGCGAGGATAACAGAAAAACTGTTTTTT; CDR3aa: CASSPGKGARITEKLFF
abundance: NA; v_gene: TRBV10-3; j_gene: TRBJ1-5; d_gene: TRBD1; CDR3nt: TGTGCCATCAGTGAGTTCGGGACAGGACAGCCCCAGCATTTT; CDR3aa: CAISEFGTGQPQHF
abundance: NA; v_gene: TRBV6-5; j_gene: TRBJ1-1; d_gene: NA; CDR3nt: TGTGCCAGCAGCCCCTCTGTGGGCGGGCCTTTCTTT; CDR3aa: CASSPSVGGPFF
abundance: NA; v_gene: TRBV5-6; j_gene: TRBJ1-1; d_gene: NA; CDR3nt: TGTGCCAGCATCGTCGACAGTCTGTCGGCTTTCTTT; CDR3aa: CASIVDSLSAFF
abundance: NA; v_gene: TRBV28; j_gene: TRBJ2-4; d_gene: NA; CDR3nt: TGTGCCAGCAGTTTGGAGGGAGCGATCAAAAACATTCAGTACTTC; CDR3aa: CASSLEGAIKNIQYF
abundance: NA; v_gene: TRBV25-1; j_gene: TRBJ2-5; d_gene: NA; CDR3nt: TGTGCCAGCAGTGAATATAGAGGAGGAGTAGAGACCCAGTACTTC; CDR3aa: CASSEYRGGVETQYF